These 19 T cell receptor beta chains share one sample of origin, sequenced in a study of blood T cell repertoires in COVID-19. The assay was immunoSEQ multiplex PCR, and TCRdb's table has in-frame clones only and misses some. The table lists about 250,000 clones, 65% to 90% of them singletons. Sequenced material: PBMCs or T cells enriched from blood (not recorded which). Receptors originate from a woman in her forties or fifties with acute COVID-19.

V and J are TRBV4-3 and TRBJ1-2, with TRBD1 as a possible D gene (5 bases). Deletions cut 0 bases from V and 14 bases from J, with 13 bases between. The CDR3 is 12 residues long. The germline gives CDR1 LGHNA, CDR2 YSLEER. The CDR3 DNA follows: TGCGCCAGCAGCCAAGATCTAGGGGTAAAGACCTTC. It encodes CASSQDLGVKTF.

The rearrangement joins TRBV4-3 to TRBJ2-7, with 15 bases aligning to TRBD2. CDR1 is LGHNA and CDR2 is YSLEER in the germline V gene. Trimming took 4 bases from V and 6 from J; bases not matched to a gene: 4. The CDR3 consists of 15 residues. The CDR3 DNA follows: TGCGCCAGCAGCCGGACTAGCGGGGGGGTTGGCGAGCAGTACTTC. It codes for CASSRTSGGVGEQYF.

The chain joins TRBV7-8 to TRBJ1-4; D remains ambiguous. Germline CDR1 reads SGHVS; CDR2 reads FQNEAQ. This CDR3 contains 13 residues. V lost 4 bases and J lost 10, with 13 bases in between. As DNA, the CDR3 is TGTGCCAGCAGCTCCGGGTTGTTTGGAAAACTGTTTTTT. This sequence encodes CASSSGLFGKLFF.

This clone appeared a single time. The rearrangement uses TRBV9 and TRBJ1-2; D remains ambiguous. Trimming removed 0 bases from V and 7 bases from J, with 7 bases in between. Per germline, CDR1 SGDLS and CDR2 YYNGEE. The CDR3 consists of 12 residues. CDR3 coding DNA: TGTGCCAGCAGCGTAGGAGGGTCTGGCTACACCTTC. This sequence encodes CASSVGGSGYTF.

The chain joins TRBV3-1 (or the pseudogene TRBV3-2) to TRBJ1-1, with D possibly matching TRBD1 (6 bases). Germline V CDR1 and CDR2: LGHDT, YNNKEL (reference sequence). Trimming cost V 4 bases and J 1 base, with 16 bases left between them. The CDR3 extends over 16 amino acids. CDR3 loop: CASSPTDRIPNTEAFF. The CDR3 nucleotides are TGTGCCAGCAGCCCCACCGACAGGATACCGAACACTGAAGCTTTCTTT.

The chain is built from TRBV3-1 (or the pseudogene TRBV3-2) and TRBJ1-6, with D possibly matching TRBD1 (5 bases). This CDR3 has 16 amino acids. In germline, CDR1 is LGHDT, CDR2 YNNKEL (reference sequence). The V end was cut by 1 base, the J end by 7 bases, with 14 bases between. The CDR3 bases are TGTGCCAGCAGCCAAGGGGTACAGGAGAAAAATTCACCCCTCCACTTT. Its translation: CASSQGVQEKNSPLHF.

The rearrangement uses TRBV18 and TRBJ1-1; 7 bases line up with TRBD1. Germline V gene sequence: CDR1 KGHSH, CDR2 LQKENI. The CDR3 consists of 13 residues. The V and J ends lost 7 bases and 1 base, in that order; junction bases with no gene match: 3. The CDR3 loop reads CASLGGRNTEAFF. CDR3 nucleotides: TGTGCCAGCTTAGGGGGCAGGAACACTGAAGCTTTCTTT.

The rearrangement uses TRBV5-5 and TRBJ1-5, with 7 bases matching TRBD1. This CDR3 comprises 17 residues. Germline V lookup: CDR1 SGHKS, CDR2 YYEKEE (reference sequence). J was trimmed by 3 bases and V by 1 base; bases with no gene match: 10. CDR3 coding DNA: TGTGCCAGCAGCTTGACCACAGGGGTGGGGATCAATCAGCCCCAGCATTTT. It translates to CASSLTTGVGINQPQHF.

CDR3 in DNA: TGTGCCAGCAGCTTAGGGCAGGGAGGCCCCTACGAGCAGTACTTC. Translated, it gives CASSLGQGGPYEQYF. V usage is TRBV7-6 and J usage is TRBJ2-7, with D possibly matching TRBD2 (6 bases). The CDR3 contains 15 residues. Between the trimmed V and J ends, which lost 1 base and 2 bases, there was a span of 12 bases. Germline loops: CDR1 SGHVS, CDR2 FNYEAQ.

The chain couples TRBV6-4 to TRBJ1-2; 10 bases agree with TRBD1. V lost 4 bases and J lost 4; bases outside the gene matches: 15. Germline lookup yields CDR1 MRHNA and CDR2 SNTAGT. The CDR3 is made up of 18 amino acids. CDR3 coding DNA: TGTGCCAGCAGTGTCGATGTAAAGGGGACAGGGGATGCCTATGGCTACACCTTC. It is translated as CASSVDVKGTGDAYGYTF.

The CDR3 DNA follows: TGTGCCAGCAGCGTAGGGTGGGGGCGCGACACTGAAGCTTTCTTT. Translating it yields CASSVGWGRDTEAFF. The chain links TRBV9 to TRBJ1-1, with D maybe TRBD1 (6 bases). The CDR3 extends over 15 amino acids. Trimming pared 0 bases from V and 3 bases from J, leaving 12 bases between. Germline lookup yields CDR1 SGDLS and CDR2 YYNGEE.

This chain links TRBV7-9 with TRBJ1-2; 8 bases map to TRBD1. With V trimmed by 6 bases and J by 8 bases, 11 bases remained unmatched. The CDR3 runs to 14 residues. In germline, CDR1 is SEHNR, CDR2 FQNEAQ (reference sequence). The chain's CDR3 is CASRAPGQVPGYTF. Here the CDR3 DNA reads TGTGCCAGCAGGGCTCCGGGACAGGTACCGGGCTACACCTTC.

The chain joins TRBV6-5 to TRBJ1-6; possible D gene TRBD1, 6 bases. Germline V gene data show CDR1 as MNHEY and CDR2 as SVGAGI. Trimming left V 6 bases short and J 7 bases short, with 13 bases between. This CDR3 comprises 14 residues. The CDR3 spells CASRQTGLNSPLHF. The CDR3 region has the DNA TGTGCCAGCAGGCAGACAGGATTAAATTCACCCCTCCACTTT.

This clone was recorded once. It may be a read error: a sequence one base away is much more abundant. The chain combines TRBV5-6 with TRBJ2-2; tentatively, D is TRBD2 (5 bases). The germline V gene has CDR1 SGHDT and CDR2 YYEEEE. CDR3 size: 14 residues. V gave up 0 bases and J gave up 4 bases, with 7 bases separating them. CDR3 coding DNA: TGTGCCAGCAGCTTGGTACGGGGCACCGGGGAGCTGTTTTTT. Protein: CASSLVRGTGELFF. Variable domain in full (rest from reference TRBV5-6 and TRBJ2-2): DAGVTQSPTHLIKTRGQQVTLRCSPKSGHDTVSWYQQALGQGPQFIFQYYEEEERQRGNFPDRFSGHQFPNYSSELNVNALLLGDSALYLCASSLVRGTGELFFGEGSRLTVL.

The gene calls are TRBV14 and TRBJ2-1; D is uncertain. V was shortened by 3 bases and J by 4 bases, with 10 bases between the two germline ends. This CDR3 is 14 amino acids long. Per the germline V gene, CDR1 is SGHDN and CDR2 is FVKESK. The CDR3 coding sequence is TGTGCCAGCAGCCACTACAGCCTTTACAATGAGCAGTTCTTC. Protein product: CASSHYSLYNEQFF.

The chain couples TRBV10-3 to TRBJ1-2, with D unresolved. This CDR3 spans 14 amino acids. The germline V gene encodes CDR1 ENHRY and CDR2 SYGVKD. The ends were cut back, 4 bases at V and 6 bases at J, with 15 bases in the middle. The CDR3 spells CAISGQENFHGYTF. In DNA form, the CDR3 reads TGTGCCATCAGTGGGCAGGAAAATTTTCATGGCTACACCTTC.

Only a few counts were recorded for this clone. The gene calls are TRBV29-1 and TRBJ2-3; D is possibly TRBD2 (5 bases). This CDR3 comprises 14 residues. CDR1 is SQVTM and CDR2 is ANQGSEA in the germline V gene. The ends were cut back, 4 bases at V and 0 bases at J, with 11 bases in the middle. Here the CDR3 DNA reads TGCAGCGTTGTTGGCCCGGGGAGCACAGATACGCAGTATTTT. Its protein product is CSVVGPGSTDTQYF.

V usage is TRBV6-1 and J usage is TRBJ2-1; TRBD2 matches at 7 bases. Germline assignment: CDR1 MNHNS and CDR2 SASEGT. Trimming removed 1 base from V and 5 bases from J; junction bases left unmatched: 5. This CDR3 has 15 amino acids. DNA for the CDR3: TGTGCCAGCAGTGAAGAGGGACTACCGAACAATGAGCAGTTCTTC. Translation: CASSEEGLPNNEQFF.

The chain recombines TRBV5-1 with TRBJ1-1; the match to TRBD1 covers 10 bases. There are 15 residues in the CDR3. The ends lost 7 bases at V and 5 bases at J; junction bases unmatched: 11. CDR1 and CDR2 (germline): SGHRS, YFSETQ. The CDR3 protein is CASHTSGTGETEAFF. In DNA form, the CDR3 reads TGCGCCAGCCACACCTCTGGGACAGGGGAAACTGAAGCTTTCTTT.